This is a list of T cell receptor beta chains from one sample in a study of PD-1 blockade in classical Hodgkin lymphoma. Here immunoSEQ multiplex PCR was the method, and the copy in TCRdb shows in-frame clones only, minus some. The data show about 39,000 clones, approximately 78% seen once. The sequencing used peripheral blood mononuclear cells (PBMCs), collected before the fourth cycle of nivolumab. These receptors came from a human donor with classical Hodgkin lymphoma. Each CDR3 is given with its conserved first and last residue. A D gene is named only where the DNA matches it firmly. Rows give clone size only sometimes, using once, few, many, or a class for an expanded clone.

TRBV6-4	NA	NA	TRBJ2-2	TGTGCCAGCAGTACTTGGTGGGGCACCGGGGAGCTGTTTTTT	CASSTWWGTGELFF
TRBV4-3	NA	NA	TRBJ2-6	TGCGCCAGCAGCCAAGTCGGTGGCTCTGGGGCCAACGTCCTGACTTTC	CASSQVGGSGANVLTF
TRBV19	NA	NA	TRBJ1-1	TGTGCCAGTAACTCCGGGACAACGTTACGGAACACTGAAGCTTTCTTT	CASNSGTTLRNTEAFF
TRBV6-1	TRBD1	NA	TRBJ1-2	TGTGCCAGCACCCGGACAGGGGGCTATGGCTACACCTTC	CASTRTGGYGYTF
TRBV7-9	TRBD1	few	TRBJ1-6	TGTGCCAGCAGCAAGGGACAGGGGCCACCCCTCCACTTT	CASSKGQGPPLHF
TRBV5-1	NA	NA	TRBJ2-3	TGCGCCAGCAGCTTGACGGGCACAGATACGCAGTATTTT	CASSLTGTDTQYF
TRBV7-2	TRBD1	NA	TRBJ1-2	TGTGCCAGCATCGAAGTCACCGGGACAGGGGGCCATAACTATGGCTACACCTTC	CASIEVTGTGGHNYGYTF
TRBV6-5	TRBD1	NA	TRBJ1-6	TGTGCCAGCAGTTACTCCGGGACAGCCCGAGATTCACCCCTCCACTTT	CASSYSGTARDSPLHF
TRBV21-1	NA	NA	TRBJ1-4	TGTGCCAGCAGCAAAGTGCGGACAGAGGGTGAAAAACTGTTTTTT	CASSKVRTEGEKLFF
TRBV5-1	NA	NA	TRBJ1-1	TGCGCCAGCAGTATCTGGGCAGGGCAGAACACTGAAGCTTTCTTT	CASSIWAGQNTEAFF
TRBV29-1	NA	few	TRBJ1-4	TGCAGCATTAAACTCGGGACGGATAATGAAAAACTGTTTTTT	CSIKLGTDNEKLFF
TRBV5-4	TRBD1	NA	TRBJ2-5	TGTGCCAGCAGCTTGACAGGGGCCCAAGAGACCCAGTACTTC	CASSLTGAQETQYF
TRBV5-6	NA	medium-sized	TRBJ2-3	TGTGCCAGCAGCTTGGCCAGGGCCCAGTATTTT	CASSLARAQYF
TRBV7-8	TRBD2	once	TRBJ2-3	TGTGCCAGCAGCCCCCGGGGGGTGGCGGGGGGCTACACAGATACGCAGTATTTT	CASSPRGVAGGYTDTQYF
TRBV2	TRBD2	NA	TRBJ2-1	TGTGCCGCCGGGGGGGATGGGGATGAGCAGTTCTTC	CAAGGDGDEQFF
TRBV25-1	NA	NA	TRBJ1-2	TGTGCCAGCAGTACTAAACTGGGAAAGACCTATGGCTACACCTTC	CASSTKLGKTYGYTF
TRBV27	NA	once	TRBJ1-3	TGTGCCAGCAGTTTAAAGTGGCCCAACTCTGGAAACACCATATATTTT	CASSLKWPNSGNTIYF
TRBV7-2	NA	NA	TRBJ2-5	TGTGCCAGCAGCTTATTGGGGGCAGGGTTGCAAGAGACCCAGTACTTC	CASSLLGAGLQETQYF
TRBV5-1	NA	NA	TRBJ1-1	TGCGCCAGCAGCGAGCAGGGGCGGGCTGAAGCTTTCTTT	CASSEQGRAEAFF
TRBV19	NA	NA	TRBJ1-1	TGTGCCAGTAGTTTACAGGGAGGGAACACTGAAGCTTTCTTT	CASSLQGGNTEAFF